This is a list of T cell receptor beta chains from one sample in a study of blood T cells in healthy people across ages. TCRdb re-called the 5' RACE reads with MiXCR, one entry per CDR3 protein. Of over 1,500,000 distinct CDR3 sequences in the sample, around half are singletons; the top ten hold approximately 2.1%. Specimen: blood. The receptors stem from a woman aged 40 to 50 in good health. The CDR3 runs from the conserved cysteine through the conserved F or W. The D gene is left open where the match is weak. Rows may omit the clone size; those that give it use once, few, many or a size class.

J,V,size,D,CDR3,DNA
TRBJ1-2,TRBV6-5,.,.,CASRRGVIYGYTF,TGTGCCAGCAGACGCGGGGTTATCTATGGCTACACCTTC
TRBJ1-2,TRBV29-1,.,TRBD1,CSVEDRQGNYGYTF,TGCAGCGTTGAGGACCGACAGGGGAACTATGGCTACACCTTC
TRBJ2-3,TRBV11-1,.,TRBD1,CASSLGATGVADTQYF,TGTGCCAGCAGCTTAGGAGCGACAGGGGTTGCAGATACGCAGTATTTT
TRBJ2-3,TRBV18,few,TRBD2,CASSRRERGETDTQYF,TGTGCCAGCTCCCGGCGGGAGCGGGGGGAAACAGATACGCAGTATTTT
TRBJ2-3,TRBV20-1,few,.,CSARWGADTQYF,TGCAGTGCTAGGTGGGGGGCAGATACGCAGTATTTT
TRBJ2-3,TRBV25-1,.,.,CASSDSRSEGTQYF,TGTGCCAGCAGTGATTCCCGATCAGAGGGGACGCAGTATTTT
TRBJ2-5,TRBV14,few,.,CASSQVRGSGETQYF,TGTGCCAGCAGCCAAGTCAGGGGATCTGGAGAGACCCAGTACTTC
TRBJ2-1,TRBV4-3,.,.,CASSQGGTSYNEQFF,TGCGCCAGCAGCCAAGGAGGAACCTCCTACAATGAGCAGTTCTTC
TRBJ2-1,TRBV2,.,TRBD1,CASSEWTGVYNEQFF,TGTGCCAGCAGTGAGTGGACAGGGGTATACAATGAGCAGTTCTTC
TRBJ2-6,TRBV20-1,.,.,CSASRTGGDGVLTF,TGCAGTGCTTCTCGTACCGGGGGTGACGGCGTCCTGACTTTC
TRBJ2-1,TRBV5-1,few,.,CASSGGSSSYNEQFF,TGTGCCAGCAGTGGGGGCAGCAGCTCCTACAATGAGCAGTTCTTC
TRBJ2-7,TRBV20-1,.,TRBD2,CSASWTSGGQNYEQYF,TGCAGTGCTTCCTGGACTAGCGGGGGCCAGAACTACGAGCAGTACTTC
TRBJ2-5,TRBV18,.,.,CASSPQGKTQYF,TGTGCCAGCTCACCACAGGGGAAGACCCAGTACTTC
TRBJ2-1,TRBV3-1,few,TRBD1,CASSLGQGVGEQFF,TGTGCCAGCAGCTTGGGACAGGGAGTCGGTGAGCAGTTCTTC
TRBJ2-5,TRBV6-6,.,.,CASSSSVGLETQYF,TGTGCCAGCAGCTCCTCCGTTGGGTTAGAGACCCAGTACTTC
TRBJ1-2,TRBV11-1,.,.,CASSLYEGATSYGYTF,TGTGCCAGCAGCTTATACGAAGGAGCGACATCTTATGGCTACACCTTC
TRBJ2-3,TRBV4-3,.,TRBD2,CASSQFISGDTQYF,TGCGCCAGCAGCCAGTTCATTAGCGGGGATACGCAGTATTTT
TRBJ2-3,TRBV12-3/TRBV12-4,.,.,CASSCVRADTQYF,TGTGCCAGCAGTTGTGTGCGGGCAGATACGCAGTATTTT
TRBJ2-5,TRBV7-2,.,TRBD2,CASSLVPTSGRQETQYF,TGTGCCAGCAGCTTAGTCCCGACTAGCGGGAGACAAGAGACCCAGTACTTC
TRBJ2-5,TRBV5-1,few,.,CASSAEAGRETQYF,TGCGCCAGCAGCGCCGAGGCAGGGCGGGAGACCCAGTACTTC